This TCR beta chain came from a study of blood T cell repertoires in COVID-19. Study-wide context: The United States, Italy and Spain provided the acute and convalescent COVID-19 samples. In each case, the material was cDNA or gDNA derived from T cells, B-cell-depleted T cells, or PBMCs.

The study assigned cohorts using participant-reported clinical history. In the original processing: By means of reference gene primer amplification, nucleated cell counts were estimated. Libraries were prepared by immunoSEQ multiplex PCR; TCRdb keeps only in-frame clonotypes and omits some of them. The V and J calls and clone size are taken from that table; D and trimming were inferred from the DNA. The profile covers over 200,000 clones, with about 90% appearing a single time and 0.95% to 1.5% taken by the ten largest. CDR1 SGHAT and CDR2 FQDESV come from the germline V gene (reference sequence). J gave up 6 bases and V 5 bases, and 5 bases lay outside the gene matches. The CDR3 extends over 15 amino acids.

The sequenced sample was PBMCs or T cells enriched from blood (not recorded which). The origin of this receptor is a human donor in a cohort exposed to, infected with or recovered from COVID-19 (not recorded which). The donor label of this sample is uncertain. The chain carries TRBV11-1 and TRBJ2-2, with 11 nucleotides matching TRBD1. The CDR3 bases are TGTGCCAGCAGCAAGGACAGGGGGCGCCCCGGGGAGCTGTTTTTT. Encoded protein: CASSKDRGRPGELFF. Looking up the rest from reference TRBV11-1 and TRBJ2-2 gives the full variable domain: EAEVAQSPRYKITEKSQAVAFWCDPISGHATLYWYRQILGQGPELLVQFQDESVVDDSQLPKDRFSAERLKGVDSTLKIQPAELGDSAMYLCASSKDRGRPGELFFGEGSRLTVL.